One and the same sample provided the 22 T cell receptor beta chains below, sequenced in a study of T cell repertoires in ileal Crohn's disease. Sample time point: neoterminal ileum biopsy at postoperative endoscopy, about 6 months after surgery. Clones were sequenced by immunoSEQ multiplex PCR, and TCRdb holds only the in-frame ones, with some missing. The sample records more than 50,000 clones, 85% to 90% being singletons. The sequencing input was ileal tissue. Every receptor here comes from an adult with Crohn's disease.

The chain combines TRBV2 with TRBJ2-1; 9 bases are a match to TRBD1. This CDR3 is 15 amino acids long. V lost 8 bases to trimming and J lost 7 bases; unmatched junction nucleotides: 12. Germline CDR1 and CDR2: SNHLY and FYNNEI. The CDR3 bases are TGTGCCAGCCACGACCCGGGACAGGGCCTAAATGAGCAGTTCTTC. Its protein is CASHDPGQGLNEQFF.

This clone was observed a single time. J is TRBJ1-4 and V is TRBV25-1, with 7 positions matching TRBD1. There are 18 residues in the CDR3. Germline V gene sequence: CDR1 MGHDK, CDR2 SYGVNS. Germline trimming cut 5 bases from V and 0 bases from J; bases unmatched to any gene: 12. In DNA form, the CDR3 reads TGTGCCAGCAGTTCGTTGACAGGGACCTTTGCAACTAATGAAAAACTGTTTTTT. This codes for CASSSLTGTFATNEKLFF.

The sample holds one count of this clone. The V and J genes are TRBV5-1 and TRBJ2-3; D possibly corresponds to TRBD1 (5 bases). Germline loops: CDR1 SGHRS, CDR2 YFSETQ. The CDR3 covers 15 residues. With 6 bases removed from V and 0 bases from J, the gap between germline ends came to 14 bases. This CDR3 reads CASMRFRASTDTQYF. The CDR3 DNA follows: TGCGCCAGCATGCGGTTCAGGGCTAGCACAGATACGCAGTATTTT.

The chain recombines TRBV5-4 with TRBJ2-7, with a possible D match to TRBD2 (6 bases). The germline V gene has CDR1 SGHNT and CDR2 YYREEE (reference sequence). V dropped 4 bases and J dropped 6 bases, with 14 bases sitting between them. The CDR3 covers 13 residues. The CDR3 reads CASSVSGFGEQYF. CDR3 coding DNA: TGTGCCAGCAGCGTAAGCGGGTTCGGCGAGCAGTACTTC. Looking up the rest from reference TRBV5-4 and TRBJ2-7 gives the full variable domain: ETGVTQSPTHLIKTRGQQVTLRCSSQSGHNTVSWYQQALGQGPQFIFQYYREEENGRGNFPPRFSGLQFPNYSSELNVNALELDDSALYLCASSVSGFGEQYFGPGTRLTVT.

The chain links TRBV6-5 to TRBJ1-3; TRBD1 matches at 8 bases. The CDR3 contains 16 residues. V lost 0 bases to trimming and J lost 8 bases; unmatched junction nucleotides: 9. Germline CDR1 MNHEY, CDR2 SVGAGI. CDR3 nucleotides: TGTGCCAGCAGTTACTCGGGACAGGCCGTATGGGACACCATATATTTT. Amino acid sequence: CASSYSGQAVWDTIYF.

The chain couples TRBV6-1 to TRBJ1-3, with 8 bases lining up with TRBD1. The CDR3 runs 16 residues. Losses at the gene ends were 0 bases for V and 9 bases for J; bases not matched to a gene: 10. Germline assignment: CDR1 MNHNS and CDR2 SASEGT. CDR3: CASSEASGPGTGTIYF. CDR3 nucleotide sequence: TGTGCCAGCAGTGAAGCGTCGGGGCCGGGGACAGGCACCATATATTTT.

The chain links TRBV14 to TRBJ2-4; a weak D match, TRBD2 (6 bases). Germline CDR1 reads SGHDN; CDR2 reads FVKESK. Trimming cost V 4 bases and J 4 bases, with 11 bases left between them. The CDR3 runs to 14 residues. CDR3 DNA sequence: TGTGCCAGCAGCCCGGGACGGGGGAAAAACATTCAGTACTTC. It is translated as CASSPGRGKNIQYF.

This clone was observed a single time. This chain uses TRBV18 with TRBJ2-1; TRBD2 aligns across 7 bases. Unmatched junction bases numbered 2, after V lost 3 bases and J lost 0 bases. The CDR3 totals 15 residues. The germline V gene has CDR1 KGHSH and CDR2 LQKENI. The CDR3 loop reads CASSPSGISYNEQFF. The CDR3 DNA is TGTGCCAGCTCACCCAGCGGGATCTCCTACAATGAGCAGTTCTTC.

CDR3 loop: CASSQDRPNQPQHF. CDR3 nucleotides: TGTGCCAGCAGTCAGGACAGGCCGAATCAGCCCCAGCATTTT. The V call is TRBV28, the J call TRBJ1-5, with 7 bases aligning to TRBD1. Germline V lookup: CDR1 MDHEN, CDR2 SYDVKM. V dropped 5 bases and J dropped 4; count of bases not matched to a gene: 5. The CDR3 has 14 amino acids. Combining the CDR3 with reference TRBV28 and TRBJ1-5 gives the whole variable domain DVKVTQSSRYLVKRTGEKVFLECVQDMDHENMFWYRQDPGLGLRLIYFSYDVKMKEKGDIPEGYSVSREKKERFSLILESASTNQTSMYLCASSQDRPNQPQHFGDGTRLSIL.

The V and J genes are TRBV7-2 and TRBJ2-7; 7 bases map to TRBD1. Germline V gene lookup returns CDR1 SGHTA and CDR2 FQGNSA. J gave up 3 bases and V 2 bases, and 7 bases lay outside the gene matches. The CDR3 covers 15 residues. The CDR3 nucleotides read TGTGCCAGCAGCTTATACAGGGCAGGGGGCTACGAGCAGTACTTC. Amino acid sequence: CASSLYRAGGYEQYF.

The chain recombines TRBV5-6 with TRBJ1-1; 11 bases agree with TRBD1. The trim removed 2 bases at V and 4 bases at J, leaving 1 base unmatched. The CDR3 consists of 14 residues. The V gene's germline CDR1 is SGHDT and CDR2 YYEEEE. The DNA of the CDR3 is TGTGCCAGCAGCTTCGGGACAGGGGGCACTGAAGCTTTCTTT. Translation: CASSFGTGGTEAFF.

The genes are TRBV27 and TRBJ2-1; D may be TRBD2 (6 bases). Germline CDR1 reads MNHEY; CDR2 reads SMNVEV (reference sequence). V was trimmed by 7 bases and J by 2 bases, leaving 12 bases between them. The CDR3 is made up of 14 amino acids. In DNA form, the CDR3 reads TGTGCCAGCACGGGGGTAGATACCTACAATGAGCAGTTCTTC. Translation gives CASTGVDTYNEQFF.

This clone came up a few times. The chain couples TRBV28 to TRBJ1-2; possible D gene TRBD1, 6 bases. V lost 6 bases and J lost 4, with 9 bases in between. The CDR3 extends over 12 amino acids. Germline V gene sequence: CDR1 MDHEN, CDR2 SYDVKM. CDR3 in DNA: TGTGCCAGCAGCTCGGACAGCTATGGCTACACCTTC. Residues: CASSSDSYGYTF.

The genes are TRBV19 and TRBJ2-6; no firm D call. The CDR3 has 14 residues. From germline, CDR1 is LNHDA and CDR2 SQIVND (reference sequence). Between the trimmed V and J ends, which lost 4 bases and 2 bases, there was a span of 6 bases. This CDR3 is CASSRATGANVLTF. In DNA form, the CDR3 reads TGTGCCAGTAGTAGGGCGACTGGGGCCAACGTCCTGACTTTC.

The V gene is TRBV7-3, the J gene TRBJ1-2; D gene uncertain. V lost 1 base to trimming and J lost 1 base, with 10 bases between them. The CDR3 is made up of 15 amino acids. Germline loops: CDR1 SGHTA, CDR2 FQGTGA. In DNA form, the CDR3 reads TGTGCCAGCAGCTTAAAATCTTCAGTTAACTATGGCTACACCTTC. Translation: CASSLKSSVNYGYTF.

The chain employs TRBV5-5 and TRBJ1-5; TRBD1 agrees at 10 bases. The CDR3 consists of 16 residues. Germline assignment: CDR1 SGHKS and CDR2 YYEKEE (reference sequence). V was pared by 3 bases and J by 4 bases, with 7 bases of the junction left unmatched. CDR3 in DNA: TGTGCCAGCAGCTACGGGACAGGGGCGGGAAATCAGCCCCAGCATTTT. Protein: CASSYGTGAGNQPQHF.

This chain joins TRBV5-1 and TRBJ2-2, with D perhaps matching TRBD2 (5 bases). The V gene's germline CDR1 is SGHRS and CDR2 YFSETQ. V lost 7 bases and J lost 2, with 12 bases in between. The CDR3 spans 14 residues. The CDR3 DNA reads as TGCGCCAGCTGGGAGACGATCAACACCGGGGAGCTGTTTTTT. Residues: CASWETINTGELFF. The full variable domain, in which reference TRBV5-1 and TRBJ2-2 provide the parts outside the CDR3, is KAGVTQTPRYLIKTRGQQVTLSCSPISGHRSVSWYQQTPGQGLQFLFEYFSETQRNKGNFPGRFSGRQFSNSRSEMNVSTLELGDSALYLCASWETINTGELFFGEGSRLTVL.

This chain joins TRBV14 and TRBJ1-3; D not resolved. V was shortened by 4 bases and J by 4 bases, with 8 bases between the two germline ends. CDR3 length: 13 residues. The germline CDR1 and CDR2 sequences are SGHDN and FVKESK. This CDR3 reads CASSLAGGNTIYF. CDR3 DNA: TGTGCCAGCAGCCTGGCTGGCGGAAACACCATATATTTT.

The chain is built from TRBV19 and TRBJ2-7; 8 nucleotides agree with TRBD1. The germline V gene has CDR1 LNHDA and CDR2 SQIVND (reference sequence). The CDR3 spans 14 residues. The V gene end was trimmed by 8 bases and the J gene end by 2 bases; junction bases not matched to a gene: 8. The CDR3 DNA reads as TGTGCCAGTCGGCGGACAGGGAAAACCTACGAGCAGTACTTC. Amino acid sequence: CASRRTGKTYEQYF. The full variable domain, rest sourced from reference TRBV19 and TRBJ2-7, is DGGITQSPKYLFRKEGQNVTLSCEQNLNHDAMYWYRQDPGQGLRLIYYSQIVNDFQKGDIAEGYSVSREKKESFPLTVTSAQKNPTAFYLCASRRTGKTYEQYFGPGTRLTVT.

This chain links TRBV11-3 with TRBJ1-1; the D is unclear. CDR1 SGHNT and CDR2 YENEEA come from the germline V gene. This CDR3 is built from 13 residues. With 3 bases removed from V and 5 bases from J, the gap between germline ends came to 10 bases. Written as DNA, the CDR3 is TGTGCCAGCAGCTTTAGCGGGGTAACTGAAGCTTTCTTT. Its translation is CASSFSGVTEAFF.

This clone showed up just once. The chain carries TRBV19 and TRBJ1-1, with TRBD1 matching over 8 bases. The CDR3 covers 14 residues. V gave up 7 bases and J gave up 1 base; unmatched junction bases: 5. Germline V CDR1 and CDR2: LNHDA, SQIVND (reference sequence). As DNA, the CDR3 is TGTGCCAGTACCGGGGACAGGCGGAACACTGAAGCTTTCTTT. This sequence encodes CASTGDRRNTEAFF.

The chain has TRBV19 and TRBJ2-1, with a possible D match to TRBD2 (7 bases). V lost 6 bases, J lost 7 bases, and 34 bases lay in between. The CDR3 is 20 amino acids. Germline V gene data show CDR1 as LNHDA and CDR2 as SQIVND (reference sequence). This CDR3 is CASSLSRLADPWGPTNEQFF. Here the CDR3 DNA reads TGTGCCAGTAGCCTAAGTCGGCTAGCGGATCCATGGGGGCCTACAAATGAGCAGTTCTTC.